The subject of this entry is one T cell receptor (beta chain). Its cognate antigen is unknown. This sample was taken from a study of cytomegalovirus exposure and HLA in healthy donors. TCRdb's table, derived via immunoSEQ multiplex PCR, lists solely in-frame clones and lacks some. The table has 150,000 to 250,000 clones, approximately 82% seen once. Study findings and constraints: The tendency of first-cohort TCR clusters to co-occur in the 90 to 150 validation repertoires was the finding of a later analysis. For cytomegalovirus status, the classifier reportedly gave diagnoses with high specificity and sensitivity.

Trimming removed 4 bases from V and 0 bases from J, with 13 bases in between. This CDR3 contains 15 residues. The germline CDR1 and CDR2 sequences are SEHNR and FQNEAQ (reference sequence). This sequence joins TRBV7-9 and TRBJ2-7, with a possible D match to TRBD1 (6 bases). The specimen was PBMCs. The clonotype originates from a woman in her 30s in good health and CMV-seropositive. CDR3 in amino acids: CASSSTRGSSYEQYF. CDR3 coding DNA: TGTGCCAGCAGCTCAACCAGGGGAAGCTCCTACGAGCAGTACTTC. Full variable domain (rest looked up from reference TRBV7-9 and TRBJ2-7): DTGVSQNPRHKITKRGQNVTFRCDPISEHNRLYWYRQTLGQGPEFLTYFQNEAQLEKSRLLSDRFSAERPKGSFSTLEIQRTEQGDSAMYLCASSSTRGSSYEQYFGPGTRLTVT.